This T cell receptor (beta chain) was retrieved from a study of read filtering for tumor transcriptome and immune sequencing. This CDR3 region has 14 residues. The V gene's germline CDR1 is LGHNA and CDR2 YNFKEQ. As concerns this clonotype: Relative to the germline gene, one junction end is altered; a read error may explain this.

This library used around 400 ng RNA and molecular barcoded adaptors spanning alpha/delta and beta/gamma chains. TCRdb fed the reads into MiXCR, producing one record per CDR3 protein. Of tens of thousands of distinct CDR3 sequences in the sample, less than 20% were seen once. This chain joins TRBV4-2 and TRBJ1-2; D might be TRBD1 (5 bases). The receptor's source is a donor at least 40 years old with multiple myeloma. The sequenced sample consisted of a population of CD138-negative cells sorted from bone marrow. The CDR3 protein is CASSQVGRQHGYTF. The CDR3 DNA reads as TGTGCCAGCAGTCAAGTTGGTAGACAGCATGGCTACACCTTC.